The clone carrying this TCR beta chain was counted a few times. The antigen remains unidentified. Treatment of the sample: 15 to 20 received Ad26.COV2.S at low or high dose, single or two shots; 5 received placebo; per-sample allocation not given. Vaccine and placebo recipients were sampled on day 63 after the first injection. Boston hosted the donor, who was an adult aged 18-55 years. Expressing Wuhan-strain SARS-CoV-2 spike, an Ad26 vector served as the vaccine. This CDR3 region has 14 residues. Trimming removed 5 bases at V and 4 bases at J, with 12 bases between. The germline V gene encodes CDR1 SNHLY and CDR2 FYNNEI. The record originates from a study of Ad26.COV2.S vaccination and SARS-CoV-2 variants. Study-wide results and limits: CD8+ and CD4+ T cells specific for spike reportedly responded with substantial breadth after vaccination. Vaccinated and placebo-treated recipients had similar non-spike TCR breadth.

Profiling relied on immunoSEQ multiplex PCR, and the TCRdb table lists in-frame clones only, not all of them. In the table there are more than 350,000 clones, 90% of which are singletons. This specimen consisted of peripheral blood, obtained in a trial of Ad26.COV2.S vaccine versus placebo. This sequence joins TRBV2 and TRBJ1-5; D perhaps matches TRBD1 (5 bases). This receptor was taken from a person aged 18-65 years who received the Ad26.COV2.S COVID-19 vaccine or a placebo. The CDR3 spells CASSSGLKNQPQHF. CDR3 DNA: TGTGCCAGCAGTTCGGGACTAAAGAATCAGCCCCAGCATTTT.